This entry concerns a single T cell receptor beta chain. Its antigen target is currently unknown. The input lacks base qualities; no much larger clone sits a single base away. Including the terminal cysteine and phenylalanine, the CDR3 comprises 15 residues. Only CDR3 DNA remains: 45 bases, in frame from the first base. The germline V end is reduced by 2 bases and the J end by 5 bases; junction bases left unmatched: 6. The germline V gene (reference sequence) yields SGHNT for CDR1 and YYREEE for CDR2. This entry comes from a study of blood T cell repertoires in COVID-19 (dated by TCRdb to 2018 to 2020). Background for the entire study: Collaborator samples came from the United States, Italy and Spain and covered acute and convalescent phases of COVID-19. The prospective study material was composed of cDNA or gDNA derived from T cells, B-cell-depleted T cells, or PBMCs. Samples came from the ongoing ImmuneRACE study (first 160 participants) plus 1,254 subjects from 6 global collaborators. Sample metadata almost always included a de-identified subject ID, COVID-19 status, age in years and sex. The repertoires were made available in a free public database intended to serve as a resource for research on the immune response to SARS-CoV-2. The dataset comprised deeply sampled blood TCRbeta repertoires from subjects exposed to, actively infected with, or recovered from COVID-19. Where HLA class I and class II types were available, the types were taken from metadata supplied by the sample provider, not from assay-based typing. Study-level results and caveats: How much clinical and demographic metadata was included differed by source and by participant, and the metadata was provided uncurated.

The immunoSEQ Assay, a bias-controlled multiplex PCR, was used to amplify TCRbeta CDR3 regions from genomic DNA. In the authors' own workflow: The number of nucleated cells in each sample was estimated by amplification of reference gene primers within the assay. To quantify the absolute abundance of each unique TCRbeta CDR3 rearrangement, sequence reads were collapsed and filtered. Productive Simpson clonality was computed per sample as the square root of Simpson's diversity index over productive rearrangements. This is the immuneACCESS table as TCRdb keeps it, with only in-frame sequences that have V and J called. A part of the clones is gone; compared with another copy, unresolved V genes explain less than half, and the rest is unexplained. D and trimming come from the DNA, and the V and J calls and clone size come from that table. The sample table records fewer than 250,000 clones; over 70% of these occur just once. Together, the top ten hold approximately 2.9% of the sample.

The collaborating institutions used their own protocols to collect whole blood in K2EDTA tubes. Collaborator samples were shipped for TCRbeta analysis as frozen whole blood, isolated PBMCs, or DNA extracted from either sample type. The TCR comes from a man aged 50 to 60 with active or convalescent COVID-19. The chain was built from TRBV5-4 and TRBJ2-5; 10 of the junction bases match TRBD2. The sequenced sample was peripheral blood. The DNA is TGTGCCAGCAGCTTCCAGCGGGGGGGCGTGGAGACCCAGTACTTC. The encoded protein is CASSFQRGGVETQYF.